The 10 T cell receptor beta chains below come from one sample, sequenced in a study of long-term antiretroviral therapy in people with HIV. Survey level was the resolution at which the v3.0 immunoSEQ assay ran. Clones were read by immunoSEQ multiplex PCR, and TCRdb kept only the in-frame ones, dropping some. The repertoire holds about 20,000 clones, with roughly nine tenths as singletons. Material: unsorted PBMCs, obtained about 4.1 years before starting antiretroviral therapy. All receptors derive from a woman in her twenties or thirties with HIV.

The rearrangement uses TRBV5-1 and TRBJ1-1, with D possibly being TRBD1 (5 bases). Trimming cost V 3 bases and J 0 bases, with 21 bases left between them. CDR1 is SGHRS, CDR2 YFSETQ, per germline. The length of the CDR3 is 18 residues. The CDR3 is CASSWSRTRGALNTEAFF. The CDR3, as DNA: TGCGCCAGCAGCTGGTCGCGGACCCGGGGCGCTTTGAACACTGAAGCTTTCTTT.

The chain is built from TRBV2 and TRBJ1-5; TRBD1 agrees at 8 bases. This CDR3 comprises 14 residues. Germline CDR1 SNHLY, CDR2 FYNNEI. After removal of 6 bases from V and 3 bases from J, the junction contained 4 bases not matched to a gene. The CDR3 loop reads CASSVGQVNQPQHF. The CDR3 bases are TGTGCCAGCAGCGTGGGACAGGTCAATCAGCCCCAGCATTTT.

In DNA form, the CDR3 reads TGTGCCACCTCCGGGACAGGGGGCCTACACACTGAAGCTTTCTTT. Amino acids: CATSGTGGLHTEAFF. The rearrangement links TRBV19 to TRBJ1-1; 12 positions agree with TRBD1. The V gene end was trimmed by 10 bases and the J gene end by 3 bases; junction bases not matched to a gene: 9. Germline-derived CDR1 and CDR2 are LNHDA and SQIVND (reference sequence). The CDR3 is made up of 15 amino acids. Supplemented by reference TRBV19 and TRBJ1-1, the full variable domain reads DGGITQSPKYLFRKEGQNVTLSCEQNLNHDAMYWYRQDPGQGLRLIYYSQIVNDFQKGDIAEGYSVSREKKESFPLTVTSAQKNPTAFYLCATSGTGGLHTEAFFGQGTRLTVV.

The V call is TRBV6-1, the J call TRBJ1-4, with 11 bases aligning to TRBD1. Germline V gives CDR1 MNHNS, CDR2 SASEGT. V gave up 0 bases and J gave up 9 bases; unmatched junction bases: 15. The CDR3 length is 19 residues. CDR3 bases: TGTGCCAGCAGTGAAGCCTTCTGGACAGGGGGCCGGTGGACGAAAAAACTGTTTTTT. Translation gives CASSEAFWTGGRWTKKLFF.

CDR3 region: CASSRFREAGGRHEQFF. The CDR3 DNA reads as TGTGCCAGCAGTCGGTTTCGGGAGGCGGGGGGGCGTCATGAGCAGTTCTTC. J is TRBJ2-1 and V is TRBV9; 9 positions match TRBD2. The CDR3 spans 17 residues. Germline assignment: CDR1 SGDLS and CDR2 YYNGEE. V lost 5 bases, J lost 8 bases, and 17 bases stayed unmatched.

The V call is TRBV10-3, the J call TRBJ1-2; D is uncertain. Trimming left V 8 bases short and J 6 bases short, with 7 bases between. Germline V gives CDR1 ENHRY, CDR2 SYGVKD. The CDR3 consists of 10 residues. The DNA of the CDR3 is TGTGCCATCGGCCGGAATGGCTACACCTTC. Protein product: CAIGRNGYTF.

The V gene is TRBV19, the J gene TRBJ1-2; TRBD1 might be the D (6 bases). The CDR3 consists of 14 residues. Germline loops: CDR1 LNHDA, CDR2 SQIVND (reference sequence). Trimming took off 3 bases at V and 4 bases at J, with 12 bases between the two ends. CDR3: CASSIDLQGYGYTF. The CDR3, as DNA: TGTGCCAGTAGTATCGATTTACAGGGCTATGGCTACACCTTC.

The rearrangement uses TRBV9 and TRBJ1-2; maybe TRBD1 (6 bases). This CDR3 is 15 amino acids long. Germline CDR1 reads SGDLS; CDR2 reads YYNGEE. V dropped 5 bases and J dropped 8 bases, with 22 bases sitting between them. Written as DNA, the CDR3 is TGTGCCAGCAGTCAACAGGGTTCCCCCTTTGAAGGCTACACCTTC. It specifies CASSQQGSPFEGYTF.

This chain links TRBV19 with TRBJ1-4; 8 nucleotides match TRBD1. CDR1 is LNHDA and CDR2 is SQIVND in the germline V gene (reference sequence). This CDR3 comprises 17 residues. J lost 0 bases, V lost 3 bases, and 6 bases had no gene match. CDR3 coding DNA: TGTGCCAGTAGTATGGGGACAGGTCCTGCAACTAATGAAAAACTGTTTTTT. Protein product: CASSMGTGPATNEKLFF.

The rearrangement joins TRBV11-2 to TRBJ1-1, with D uncertain. With 2 bases removed from V and 0 bases from J, the gap between germline ends came to 10 bases. This CDR3 has 15 amino acids. Germline lookup yields CDR1 SGHAT and CDR2 FQNNGV. Here the CDR3 DNA reads TGTGCCAGCAGCTTAAATGCGGGGATGAACACTGAAGCTTTCTTT. Translated, it gives CASSLNAGMNTEAFF.